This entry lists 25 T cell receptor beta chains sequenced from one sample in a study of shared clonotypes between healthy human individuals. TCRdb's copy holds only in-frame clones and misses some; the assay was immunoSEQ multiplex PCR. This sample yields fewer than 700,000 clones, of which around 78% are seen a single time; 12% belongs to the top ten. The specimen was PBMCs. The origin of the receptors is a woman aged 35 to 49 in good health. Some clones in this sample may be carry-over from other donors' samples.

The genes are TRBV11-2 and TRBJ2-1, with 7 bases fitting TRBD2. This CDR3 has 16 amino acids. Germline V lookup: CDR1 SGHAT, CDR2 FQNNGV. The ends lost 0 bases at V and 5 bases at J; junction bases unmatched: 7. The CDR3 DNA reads TGTGCCAGCAGCTTAGAGGTTCTAGCGGCAAACAATGAGCAGTTCTTC. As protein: CASSLEVLAANNEQFF. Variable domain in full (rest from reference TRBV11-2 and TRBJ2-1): EAGVAQSPRYKIIEKRQSVAFWCNPISGHATLYWYQQILGQGPKLLIQFQNNGVVDDSQLPKDRFSAERLKGVDSTLKIQPAKLEDSAVYLCASSLEVLAANNEQFFGPGTRLTVL.

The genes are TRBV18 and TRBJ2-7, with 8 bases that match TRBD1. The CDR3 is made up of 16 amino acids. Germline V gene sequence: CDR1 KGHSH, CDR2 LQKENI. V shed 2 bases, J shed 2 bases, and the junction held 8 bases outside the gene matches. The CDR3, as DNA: TGTGCCAGCTCACCAAACCCGGGACAGGTCCCCTACGAGCAGTACTTC. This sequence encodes CASSPNPGQVPYEQYF.

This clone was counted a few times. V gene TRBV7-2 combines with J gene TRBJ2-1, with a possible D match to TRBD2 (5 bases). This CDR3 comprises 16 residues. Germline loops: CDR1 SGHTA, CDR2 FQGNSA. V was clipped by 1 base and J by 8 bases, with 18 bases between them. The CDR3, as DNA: TGTGCCAGCAGCTTAGAGGGCGGGCTCGGGAAGCATGAGCAGTTCTTC. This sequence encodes CASSLEGGLGKHEQFF.

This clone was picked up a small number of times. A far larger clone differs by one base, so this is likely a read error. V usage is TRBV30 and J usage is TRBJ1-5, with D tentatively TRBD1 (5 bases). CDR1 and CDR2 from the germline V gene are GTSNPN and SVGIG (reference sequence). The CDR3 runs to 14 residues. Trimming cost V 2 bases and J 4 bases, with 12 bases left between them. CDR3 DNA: TGTGCCTGGAGTACACAGGAGGCGAATCAGCCCCAGCATTTT. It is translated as CAWSTQEANQPQHF.

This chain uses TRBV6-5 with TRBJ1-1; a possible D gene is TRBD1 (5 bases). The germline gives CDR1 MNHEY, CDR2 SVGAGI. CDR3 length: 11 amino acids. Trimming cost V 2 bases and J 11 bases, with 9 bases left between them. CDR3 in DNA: TGTGCCAGCAGTTACGCAGGGAGGGCTTTCTTT. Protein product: CASSYAGRAFF.

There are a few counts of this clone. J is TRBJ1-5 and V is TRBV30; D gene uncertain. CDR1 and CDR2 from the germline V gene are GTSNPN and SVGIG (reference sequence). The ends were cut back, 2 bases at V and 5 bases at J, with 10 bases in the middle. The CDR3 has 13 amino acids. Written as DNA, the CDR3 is TGTGCCTGGAGTAAGGTGTCGGATCAGCCCCAGCATTTT. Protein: CAWSKVSDQPQHF. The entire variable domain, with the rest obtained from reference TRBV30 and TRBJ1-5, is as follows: SQTIHQWPATLVQPVGSPLSLECTVEGTSNPNLYWYRQAAGRGLQLLFYSVGIGQISSEVPQNLSASRPQDRQFILSSKKLLLSDSGFYLCAWSKVSDQPQHFGDGTRLSIL.

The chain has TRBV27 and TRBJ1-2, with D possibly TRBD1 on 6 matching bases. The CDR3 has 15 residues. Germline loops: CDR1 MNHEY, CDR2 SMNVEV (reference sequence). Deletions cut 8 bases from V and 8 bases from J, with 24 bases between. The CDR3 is CASSRRETGGGGYTF. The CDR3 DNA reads TGTGCCAGCTCTCGCCGAGAGACAGGAGGTGGCGGCTACACCTTC.

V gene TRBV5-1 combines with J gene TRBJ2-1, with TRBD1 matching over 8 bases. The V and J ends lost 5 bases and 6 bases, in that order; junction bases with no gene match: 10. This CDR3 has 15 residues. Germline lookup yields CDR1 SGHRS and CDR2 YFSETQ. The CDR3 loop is CASSPDVQGVNEQFF. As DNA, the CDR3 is TGCGCCAGCAGTCCTGACGTACAGGGGGTCAATGAGCAGTTCTTC.

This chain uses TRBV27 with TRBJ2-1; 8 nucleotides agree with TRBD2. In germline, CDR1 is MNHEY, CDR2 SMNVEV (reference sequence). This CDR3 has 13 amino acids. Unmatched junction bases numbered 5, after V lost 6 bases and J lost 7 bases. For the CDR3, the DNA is TGTGCCAGCAGCTCCGGGAGGGGGAATGAGCAGTTCTTC. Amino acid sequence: CASSSGRGNEQFF.

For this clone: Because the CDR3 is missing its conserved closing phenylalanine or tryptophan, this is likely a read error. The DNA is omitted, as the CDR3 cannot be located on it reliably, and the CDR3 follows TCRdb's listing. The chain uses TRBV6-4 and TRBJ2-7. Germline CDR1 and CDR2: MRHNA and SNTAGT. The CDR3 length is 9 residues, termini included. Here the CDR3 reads CASSLGRPL.

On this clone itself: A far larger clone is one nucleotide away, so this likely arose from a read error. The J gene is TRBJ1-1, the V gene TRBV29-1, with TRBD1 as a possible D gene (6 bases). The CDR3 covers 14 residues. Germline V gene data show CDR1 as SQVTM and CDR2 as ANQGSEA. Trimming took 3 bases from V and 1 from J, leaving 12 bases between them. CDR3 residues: CSVEGGSSNTEAFF. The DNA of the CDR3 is TGCAGCGTTGAGGGGGGCAGCTCGAACACTGAAGCTTTCTTT.

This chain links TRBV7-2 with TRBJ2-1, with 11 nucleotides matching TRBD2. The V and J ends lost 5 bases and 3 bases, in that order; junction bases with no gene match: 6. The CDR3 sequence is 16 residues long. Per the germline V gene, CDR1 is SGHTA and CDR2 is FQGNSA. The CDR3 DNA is TGTGCCAGCAGCCCCAGGACTAGCGGGCTCTACAATGAGCAGTTCTTC. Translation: CASSPRTSGLYNEQFF.

CDR3 nucleotide sequence: TGTGCCAGCAGTTCCCAGACTAGCGGGAAGTACGAGCAGTACTTC. This encodes CASSSQTSGKYEQYF. The chain joins TRBV6-5 to TRBJ2-7; 11 bases are a match to TRBD2. Germline CDR1 reads MNHEY; CDR2 reads SVGAGI. Losses at the gene ends were 4 bases for V and 4 bases for J; bases not matched to a gene: 6. The CDR3 length is 15 residues.

CDR3 amino acids: CASSPLYVSGTKYEQYF. The CDR3 region has the DNA TGTGCCAGCAGTCCCCTTTATGTTTCAGGCACCAAGTACGAGCAGTACTTC. The rearrangement joins TRBV27 to TRBJ2-7; D gene unclear. The CDR3 runs 17 residues. Looked up from germline, CDR1 is MNHEY and CDR2 is SMNVEV (reference sequence). V lost 5 bases and J lost 4, with 24 bases in between.

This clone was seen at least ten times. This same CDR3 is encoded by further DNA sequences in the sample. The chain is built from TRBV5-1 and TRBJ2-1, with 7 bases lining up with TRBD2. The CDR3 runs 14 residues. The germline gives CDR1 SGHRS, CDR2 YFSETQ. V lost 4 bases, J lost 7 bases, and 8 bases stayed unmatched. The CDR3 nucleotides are TGCGCCAGCAGCACCGGACTAGAGGGGAATGAGCAGTTCTTC. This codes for CASSTGLEGNEQFF.

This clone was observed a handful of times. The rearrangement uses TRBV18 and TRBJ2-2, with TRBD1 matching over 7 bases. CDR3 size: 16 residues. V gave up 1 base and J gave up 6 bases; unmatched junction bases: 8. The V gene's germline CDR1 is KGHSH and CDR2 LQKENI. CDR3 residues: CASSPQEGGGSGELFF. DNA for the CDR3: TGTGCCAGCTCACCACAAGAAGGGGGCGGTTCCGGGGAGCTGTTTTTT.

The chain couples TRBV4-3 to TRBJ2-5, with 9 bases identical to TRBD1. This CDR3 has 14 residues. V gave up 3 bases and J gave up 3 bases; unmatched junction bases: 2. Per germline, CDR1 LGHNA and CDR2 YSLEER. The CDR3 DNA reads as TGCGCCAGCAGCCACACAGGGGGCGAAGAGACCCAGTACTTC. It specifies CASSHTGGEETQYF.

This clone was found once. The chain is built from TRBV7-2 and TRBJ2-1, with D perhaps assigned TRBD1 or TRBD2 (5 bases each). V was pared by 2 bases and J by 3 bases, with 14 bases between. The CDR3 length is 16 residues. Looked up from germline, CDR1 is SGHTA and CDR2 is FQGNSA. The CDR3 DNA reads TGTGCCAGCAGCTTAAGTTTGGGGGTGGTCTACAATGAGCAGTTCTTC. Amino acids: CASSLSLGVVYNEQFF. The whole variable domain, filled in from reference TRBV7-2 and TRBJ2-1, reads GAGVSQSPSNKVTEKGKDVELRCDPISGHTALYWYRQSLGQGLEFLIYFQGNSAPDKSGLPSDRFSAERTGGSVSTLTIQRTQQEDSAVYLCASSLSLGVVYNEQFFGPGTRLTVL.

CDR3 loop: CASGRNNEQFF. In DNA form, the CDR3 reads TGTGCCAGCGGTAGAAACAATGAGCAGTTCTTC. The V call is TRBV7-9, the J call TRBJ2-1; the D is unclear. Per germline, CDR1 SEHNR and CDR2 FQNEAQ (reference sequence). Trimming stripped 8 bases from V and 5 bases from J, with 7 bases between. This CDR3 is built from 11 residues.

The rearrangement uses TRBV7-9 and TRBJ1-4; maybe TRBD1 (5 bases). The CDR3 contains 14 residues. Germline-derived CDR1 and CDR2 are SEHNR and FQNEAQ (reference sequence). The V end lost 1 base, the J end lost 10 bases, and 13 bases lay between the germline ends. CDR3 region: CASSLGQWPGKLFF. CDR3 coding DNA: TGTGCCAGCAGCTTAGGACAGTGGCCTGGAAAACTGTTTTTT. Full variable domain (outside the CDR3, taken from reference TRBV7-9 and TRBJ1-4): DTGVSQNPRHKITKRGQNVTFRCDPISEHNRLYWYRQTLGQGPEFLTYFQNEAQLEKSRLLSDRFSAERPKGSFSTLEIQRTEQGDSAMYLCASSLGQWPGKLFFGSGTQLSVL.

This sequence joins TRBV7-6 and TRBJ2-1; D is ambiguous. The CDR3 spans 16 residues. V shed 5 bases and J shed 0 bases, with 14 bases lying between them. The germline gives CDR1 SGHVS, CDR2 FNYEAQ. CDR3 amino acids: CASSKEDWSSYNEQFF. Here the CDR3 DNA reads TGTGCCAGCAGCAAAGAAGACTGGAGCTCCTACAATGAGCAGTTCTTC.

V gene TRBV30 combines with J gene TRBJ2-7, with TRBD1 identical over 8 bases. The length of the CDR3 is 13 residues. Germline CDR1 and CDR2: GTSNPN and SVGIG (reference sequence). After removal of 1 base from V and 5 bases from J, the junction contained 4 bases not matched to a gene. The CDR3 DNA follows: TGTGCCTGGAGTGGCAGGGGGCCAGACGAGCAGTACTTC. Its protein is CAWSGRGPDEQYF.

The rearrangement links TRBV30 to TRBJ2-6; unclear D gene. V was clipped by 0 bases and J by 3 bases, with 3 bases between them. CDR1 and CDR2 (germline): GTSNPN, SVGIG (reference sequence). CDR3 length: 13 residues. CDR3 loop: CAWSVHGANVLTF. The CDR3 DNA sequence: TGTGCCTGGAGTGTTCATGGGGCCAACGTCCTGACTTTC. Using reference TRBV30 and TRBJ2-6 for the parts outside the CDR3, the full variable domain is SQTIHQWPATLVQPVGSPLSLECTVEGTSNPNLYWYRQAAGRGLQLLFYSVGIGQISSEVPQNLSASRPQDRQFILSSKKLLLSDSGFYLCAWSVHGANVLTFGAGSRLTVL.

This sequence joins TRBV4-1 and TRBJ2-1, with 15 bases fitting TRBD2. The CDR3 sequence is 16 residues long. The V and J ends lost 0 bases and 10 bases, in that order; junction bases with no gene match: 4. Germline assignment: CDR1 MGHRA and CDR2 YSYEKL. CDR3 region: CASSQDWTSGRGEQFF. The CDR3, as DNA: TGCGCCAGCAGCCAAGATTGGACTAGCGGGAGGGGGGAGCAGTTCTTC.

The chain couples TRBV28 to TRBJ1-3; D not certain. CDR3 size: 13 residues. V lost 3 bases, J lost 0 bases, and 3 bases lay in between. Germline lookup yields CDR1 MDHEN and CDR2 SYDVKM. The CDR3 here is CASSLNSGNTIYF. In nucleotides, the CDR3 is TGTGCCAGCAGTTTGAACTCTGGAAACACCATATATTTT.